Shown below are 15 T cell receptor beta chains from a single sample sequenced in a study of regulatory T cells in long-lasting Graves disease. Arm-PCR of CDR3 regions and iRepertoire HTBI primers were the basis on which TCR beta libraries were built. TCRdb used MiXCR to reprocess the multiplex PCR reads, holding one entry per CDR3 protein. The sample carries 580,000 or so distinct CDR3 sequences, approximately 16% recorded once. Time point specified: newly diagnosed GD, antithyroid drugs for less than 3 months. RNA isolated from PBMCs was used to make the TCR library. The same sample was also used in a study of T cells in Graves' hyperthyroidism and ophthalmopathy.

This specimen was peripheral blood mononuclear cells (PBMCs), taken at new diagnosis, from a patient treated with antithyroid drugs. The receptors were gathered from a man in his late teens or twenties with Graves disease.

The table lists this clonotype with many counts. The chain recombines TRBV20-1 with TRBJ2-1; 11 bases fit TRBD2. J was trimmed by 0 bases and V by 5 bases; bases with no gene match: 6. Germline CDR1 DFQATT, CDR2 SNEGSKA (reference sequence). This CDR3 has 16 amino acids. The CDR3 loop reads CSAYGLAGRSYNEQFF. CDR3 nucleotide sequence: TGCAGTGCTTATGGACTAGCGGGTCGCTCCTACAATGAGCAGTTCTTC.

This clonotype came up a few times. The CDR3 region has the DNA TGCAGTGCTAGGGCCAGCCTATACAATGAGCAGTTCTTC. Translating it yields CSARASLYNEQFF. The V gene is TRBV20-1, the J gene TRBJ2-1; no clear D. This CDR3 spans 13 amino acids. The V end lost 3 bases, the J end lost 4 bases, and 10 bases lay between the germline ends. Germline CDR1 reads DFQATT; CDR2 reads SNEGSKA (reference sequence).

The chain joins TRBV10-3 to TRBJ1-6; TRBD1 agrees at 7 bases. Germline-derived CDR1 and CDR2 are ENHRY and SYGVKD. The CDR3 runs to 15 residues. V shed 2 bases, J shed 10 bases, and the junction held 8 bases outside the gene matches. The CDR3 spells CAISERRGQASPLHF. DNA of the CDR3: TGTGCCATCAGTGAGAGGAGGGGGCAGGCATCACCCCTCCACTTT.

This clonotype was seen many times. The gene calls are TRBV18 and TRBJ1-5; D possibly corresponds to TRBD1 (5 bases). This CDR3 has 15 amino acids. Germline V lookup: CDR1 KGHSH, CDR2 LQKENI. V was cut by 3 bases and J by 2 bases, with 11 bases left in between. CDR3 in DNA: TGTGCCAGCTCACCCAGGGCCTTGGGCAATCAGCCCCAGCATTTT. It translates to CASSPRALGNQPQHF. The whole variable domain, remainder taken from reference TRBV18 and TRBJ1-5, is NAGVMQNPRHLVRRRGQEARLRCSPMKGHSHVYWYRQLPEEGLKFMVYLQKENIIDESGMPKERFSAEFPKEGPSILRIQQVVRGDSAAYFCASSPRALGNQPQHFGDGTRLSIL.

This clonotype was observed at least ten times. One end of the junction does not line up with germline, which may come from a read error. V usage is TRBV5-1 and J usage is TRBJ2-7, with unresolved D. Germline CDR1 is SGHRS and CDR2 is YFSETQ. The CDR3 runs to 13 residues. CDR3 loop: CASSLDFSYEQYF. DNA for the CDR3: TGTGCCAGCAGTTTAGATTTCTCCTACGAGCAGTACTTC.

This clonotype has ten or more counts. The V call is TRBV27, the J call TRBJ2-7, with D tentatively TRBD1 or TRBD2 (5 bases each). Looked up from germline, CDR1 is MNHEY and CDR2 is SMNVEV (reference sequence). The CDR3 has 14 amino acids. Trimming shortened V by 3 bases and J by 3 bases, and 12 bases separated the two germline ends. The CDR3 is CASSFQPGSYEQYF. DNA of the CDR3: TGTGCCAGCAGTTTCCAGCCAGGGAGCTACGAGCAGTACTTC.

This clonotype was detected only a few times. This chain links TRBV19 with TRBJ2-7; the match to TRBD2 covers 10 bases. V dropped 2 bases and J dropped 4; count of bases not matched to a gene: 5. CDR3 length: 15 amino acids. CDR1 is LNHDA and CDR2 is SQIVND in the germline V gene (reference sequence). This CDR3 reads CASSIKLAGIYEQYF. The CDR3 DNA reads as TGTGCCAGTAGTATAAAACTAGCGGGAATATACGAGCAGTACTTC.

This clonotype was seen repeatedly, ten times or more. In DNA, the CDR3 is TGTGCCAGCACCCGGACTAGCGGGAGCTCCTACGAGCAGTACTTC. It specifies CASTRTSGSSYEQYF. The chain combines TRBV6-2 or TRBV6-3 with TRBJ2-7; 13 bases are shared with TRBD2. CDR3 length: 15 residues. Germline CDR1 and CDR2: MNHEY and SVGEGT. The trim removed 7 bases at V and 0 bases at J, leaving 3 bases unmatched.

The table lists this clonotype with many counts. V gene TRBV29-1 combines with J gene TRBJ2-1, with D perhaps matching TRBD1 or TRBD2 (6 bases each). The germline V gene encodes CDR1 SQVTM and CDR2 ANQGSEA. With 3 bases removed from V and 8 bases from J, the gap between germline ends came to 8 bases. The CDR3 is made up of 11 amino acids. The CDR3 protein is CSVDRGDEQFF. CDR3 DNA: TGCAGCGTTGATAGGGGGGATGAGCAGTTCTTC.

This clonotype has a handful of counts. This sequence joins TRBV20-1 and TRBJ1-5; tentative D call: TRBD1 (5 bases). Germline CDR1 is DFQATT and CDR2 is SNEGSKA (reference sequence). V lost 5 bases and J lost 0, with 17 bases in between. CDR3 length equals 16 residues. CDR3 nucleotide sequence: TGCAGTGCTTCTCAGGGAATTAGTTATAGCAATCAGCCCCAGCATTTT. Its translation: CSASQGISYSNQPQHF.

This clonotype has just a few counts. This chain links TRBV7-2 with TRBJ1-1, with TRBD1 matching over 8 bases. Germline V gives CDR1 SGHTA, CDR2 FQGNSA. J gave up 10 bases and V 5 bases, and 3 bases lay outside the gene matches. This CDR3 is 11 amino acids long. CDR3 sequence (DNA): TGTGCCAGCAGCCCAGGGGGCGTAGCTTTCTTT. This gives the protein CASSPGGVAFF. The variable domain in full, completed from reference TRBV7-2 and TRBJ1-1, reads GAGVSQSPSNKVTEKGKDVELRCDPISGHTALYWYRQSLGQGLEFLIYFQGNSAPDKSGLPSDRFSAERTGGSVSTLTIQRTQQEDSAVYLCASSPGGVAFFGQGTRLTVV.

This clonotype came up many times. The chain recombines TRBV5-5 with TRBJ2-1, with 7 nucleotides matching TRBD1. Losses at the gene ends were 0 bases for V and 5 bases for J; bases not matched to a gene: 11. Germline V gene data show CDR1 as SGHKS and CDR2 as YYEKEE (reference sequence). The CDR3 spans 17 residues. The CDR3 spells CASSLGEPDRMHNEQFF. In nucleotides, the CDR3 is TGTGCCAGCAGCTTGGGAGAGCCGGACAGGATGCACAATGAGCAGTTCTTC.

This clonotype has just a few counts. The chain couples TRBV18 to TRBJ1-1; TRBD1 matches at 7 bases. The V segment lost 2 bases and the J segment 5 bases; nucleotides outside the gene matches: 14. This CDR3 has 17 amino acids. Germline V gives CDR1 KGHSH, CDR2 LQKENI. CDR3 nucleotide sequence: TGTGCCAGCTCACCAGTCAATTCGATAGGGGGCCCAACTGAAGCTTTCTTT. It yields the protein CASSPVNSIGGPTEAFF.

This chain joins TRBV29-1 and TRBJ1-1, with D unclear. Trimming pared 3 bases from V and 1 base from J, leaving 6 bases between. The CDR3 loop spans 12 amino acids. Germline V gene lookup returns CDR1 SQVTM and CDR2 ANQGSEA. The CDR3 loop reads CSVELGNTEAFF. The CDR3 DNA reads TGCAGCGTTGAGTTGGGGAACACTGAAGCTTTCTTT.

The chain joins TRBV5-1 to TRBJ2-1; the D gene is possibly TRBD2 (7 bases). CDR1 and CDR2 from the germline V gene are SGHRS and YFSETQ. This CDR3 comprises 16 residues. V gave up 5 bases and J gave up 0 bases, with 15 bases separating them. In nucleotides, the CDR3 is TGCGCCAGCAGGGGAGGGGGGGGCAGCTCCTACAATGAGCAGTTCTTC. Amino acid sequence: CASRGGGGSSYNEQFF.